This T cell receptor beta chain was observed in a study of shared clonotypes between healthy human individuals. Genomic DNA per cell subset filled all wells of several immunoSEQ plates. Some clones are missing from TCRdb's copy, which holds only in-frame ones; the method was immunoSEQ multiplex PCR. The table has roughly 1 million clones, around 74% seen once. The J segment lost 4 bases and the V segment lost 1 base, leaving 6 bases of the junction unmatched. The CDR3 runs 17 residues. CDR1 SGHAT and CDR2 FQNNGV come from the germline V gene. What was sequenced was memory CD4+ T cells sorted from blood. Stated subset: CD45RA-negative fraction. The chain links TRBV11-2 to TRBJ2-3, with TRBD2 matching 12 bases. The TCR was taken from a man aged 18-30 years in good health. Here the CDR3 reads CASSLAWTSGKADTQYF. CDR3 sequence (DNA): TGTGCCAGCAGCTTAGCCTGGACTAGCGGGAAAGCAGATACGCAGTATTTT.